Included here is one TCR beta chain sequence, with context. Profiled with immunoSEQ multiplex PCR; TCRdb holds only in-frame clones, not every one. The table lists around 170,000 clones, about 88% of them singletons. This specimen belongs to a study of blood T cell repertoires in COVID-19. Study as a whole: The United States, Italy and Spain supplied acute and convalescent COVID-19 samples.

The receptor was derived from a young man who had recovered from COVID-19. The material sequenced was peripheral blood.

CDR3 nucleotides: TGCGCCAGCAGCCAGGATAAGACTAGCGGGGGGTACAATGAGCAGTTCTTC. Translated, it gives CASSQDKTSGGYNEQFF. This chain links TRBV4-3 with TRBJ2-1, with TRBD2 matching over 13 bases. This CDR3 is 17 amino acids long. Per the germline V gene, CDR1 is LGHNA and CDR2 is YSLEER. The J segment lost 4 bases and the V segment lost 3 bases, leaving 6 bases of the junction unmatched.